What follows is one T cell receptor (beta chain) and its context. The CDR3 loop spans 16 amino acids. Germline CDR1 LNHNV, CDR2 YYDKDF (reference sequence). Deletions cut 0 bases from V and 2 bases from J, with 13 bases between. These data are taken from a study of beta chain features in type 1 diabetes. Expressed TCRB transcripts got sequenced, as all isolated RNA was reverse transcribed. Profiling relied on immunoSEQ multiplex PCR, and the TCRdb table lists in-frame clones only, not all of them. The sample lists 130,000 to 150,000 clones; 8% to 13% were seen once. The V gene is TRBV15, the J gene TRBJ2-5, with TRBD2 as a possible D gene (5 bases). The TCR sequence derives from a man aged 18 to 30 in good health. The specimen was naive CD4+ T cells from blood. CDR3 sequence reads: CATSRDRTQFQETQYF. CDR3 DNA: TGTGCCACCAGCAGAGATAGGACTCAATTTCAAGAGACCCAGTACTTC.